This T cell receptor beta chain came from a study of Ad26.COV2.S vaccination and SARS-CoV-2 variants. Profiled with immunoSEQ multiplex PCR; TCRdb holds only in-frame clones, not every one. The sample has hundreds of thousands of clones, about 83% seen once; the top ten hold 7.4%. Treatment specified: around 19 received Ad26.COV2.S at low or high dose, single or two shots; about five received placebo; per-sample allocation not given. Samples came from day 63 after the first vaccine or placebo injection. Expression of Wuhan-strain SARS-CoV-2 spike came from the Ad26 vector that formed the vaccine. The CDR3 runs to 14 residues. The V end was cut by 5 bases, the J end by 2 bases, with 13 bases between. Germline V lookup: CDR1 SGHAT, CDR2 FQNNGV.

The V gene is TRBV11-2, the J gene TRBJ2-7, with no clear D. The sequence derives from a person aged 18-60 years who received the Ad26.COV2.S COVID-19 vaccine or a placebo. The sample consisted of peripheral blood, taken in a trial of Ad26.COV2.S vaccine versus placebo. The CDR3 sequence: CASSRPSSTYEQYF. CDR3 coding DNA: TGTGCCAGCAGCCGGCCGTCCAGTACCTACGAGCAGTACTTC.